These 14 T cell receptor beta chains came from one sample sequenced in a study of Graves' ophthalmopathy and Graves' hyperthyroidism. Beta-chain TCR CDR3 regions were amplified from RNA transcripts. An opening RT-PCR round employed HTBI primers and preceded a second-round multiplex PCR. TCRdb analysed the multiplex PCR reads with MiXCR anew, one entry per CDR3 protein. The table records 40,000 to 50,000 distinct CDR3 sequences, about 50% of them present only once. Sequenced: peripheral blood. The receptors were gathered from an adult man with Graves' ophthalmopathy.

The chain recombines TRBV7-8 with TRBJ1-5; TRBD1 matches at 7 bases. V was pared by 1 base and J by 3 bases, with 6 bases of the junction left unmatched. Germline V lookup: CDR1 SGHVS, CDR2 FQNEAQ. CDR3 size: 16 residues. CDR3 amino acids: CASSLGDRALNQPQHF. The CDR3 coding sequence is TGTGCCAGCAGCTTAGGTGACAGGGCGCTCAATCAGCCCCAGCATTTT.

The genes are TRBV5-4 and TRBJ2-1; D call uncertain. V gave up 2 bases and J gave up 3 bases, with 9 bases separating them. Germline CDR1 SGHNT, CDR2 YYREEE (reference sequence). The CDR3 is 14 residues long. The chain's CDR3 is CASSLAGLYNEQFF. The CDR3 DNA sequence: TGTGCCAGCAGCTTAGCTGGGCTCTACAATGAGCAGTTCTTC.

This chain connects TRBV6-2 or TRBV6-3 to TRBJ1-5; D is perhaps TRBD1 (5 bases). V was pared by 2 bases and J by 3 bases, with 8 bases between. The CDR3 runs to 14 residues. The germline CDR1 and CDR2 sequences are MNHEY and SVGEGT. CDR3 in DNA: TGTGCCAGCAGTTACACAGGCGACAATCAGCCCCAGCATTTT. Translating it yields CASSYTGDNQPQHF.

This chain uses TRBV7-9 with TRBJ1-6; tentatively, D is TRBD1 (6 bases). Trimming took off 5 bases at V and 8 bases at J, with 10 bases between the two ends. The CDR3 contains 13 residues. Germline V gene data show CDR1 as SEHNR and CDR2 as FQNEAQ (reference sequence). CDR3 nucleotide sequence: TGTGCCAGCAGCATCCCAGGGGATTCACCCCTCCACTTT. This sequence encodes CASSIPGDSPLHF. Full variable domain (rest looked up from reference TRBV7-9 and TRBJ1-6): DTGVSQNPRHKITKRGQNVTFRCDPISEHNRLYWYRQTLGQGPEFLTYFQNEAQLEKSRLLSDRFSAERPKGSFSTLEIQRTEQGDSAMYLCASSIPGDSPLHFGNGTRLTVT.

CDR3 sequence reads: CASTRDTGELFF. The CDR3 coding sequence is TGTGCCAGTACCAGGGACACCGGGGAGCTGTTTTTT. J is TRBJ2-2 and V is TRBV19, with D maybe TRBD1 (5 bases). V shed 7 bases and J shed 3 bases, with 6 bases lying between them. This CDR3 comprises 12 residues. Germline V lookup: CDR1 LNHDA, CDR2 SQIVND (reference sequence). Complete variable domain (other parts from reference TRBV19 and TRBJ2-2): DGGITQSPKYLFRKEGQNVTLSCEQNLNHDAMYWYRQDPGQGLRLIYYSQIVNDFQKGDIAEGYSVSREKKESFPLTVTSAQKNPTAFYLCASTRDTGELFFGEGSRLTVL.

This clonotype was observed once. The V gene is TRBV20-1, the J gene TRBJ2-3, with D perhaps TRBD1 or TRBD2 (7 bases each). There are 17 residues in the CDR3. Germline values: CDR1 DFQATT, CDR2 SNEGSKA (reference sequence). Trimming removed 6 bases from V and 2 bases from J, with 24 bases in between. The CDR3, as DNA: TGCAGTGCCCTCGGGGAGGGGGCCAGTGCTATCACAGATACGCAGTATTTT. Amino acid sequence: CSALGEGASAITDTQYF.

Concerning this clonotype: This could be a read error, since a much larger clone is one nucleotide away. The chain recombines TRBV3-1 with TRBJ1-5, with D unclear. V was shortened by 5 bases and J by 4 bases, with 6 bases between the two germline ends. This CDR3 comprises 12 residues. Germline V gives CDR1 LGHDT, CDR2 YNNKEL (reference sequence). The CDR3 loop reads CASSSRNQPQHF. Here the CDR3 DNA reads TGTGCCAGCAGCTCGCGAAATCAGCCCCAGCATTTT.

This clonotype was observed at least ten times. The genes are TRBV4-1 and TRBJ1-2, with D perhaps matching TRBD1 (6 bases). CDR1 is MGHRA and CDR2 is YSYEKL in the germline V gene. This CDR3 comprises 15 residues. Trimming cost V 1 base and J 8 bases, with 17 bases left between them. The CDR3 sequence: CASSQGWQGRVGYTF. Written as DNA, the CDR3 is TGCGCCAGCAGCCAAGGTTGGCAGGGGAGGGTCGGCTACACCTTC.

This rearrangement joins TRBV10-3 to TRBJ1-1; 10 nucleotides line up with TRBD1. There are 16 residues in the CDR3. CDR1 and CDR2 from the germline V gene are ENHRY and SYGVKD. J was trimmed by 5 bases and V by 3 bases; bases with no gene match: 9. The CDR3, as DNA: TGTGCCATCAGTGATTCGGGACAGGGGAGGGGTACTGAAGCTTTCTTT. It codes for CAISDSGQGRGTEAFF.

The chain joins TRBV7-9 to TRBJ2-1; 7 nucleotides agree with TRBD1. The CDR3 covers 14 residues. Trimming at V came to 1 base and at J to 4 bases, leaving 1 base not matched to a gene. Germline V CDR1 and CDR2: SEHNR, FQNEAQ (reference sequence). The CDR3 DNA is TGTGCCAGCAGCTTAGGGGGACAGTACAATGAGCAGTTCTTC. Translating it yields CASSLGGQYNEQFF.

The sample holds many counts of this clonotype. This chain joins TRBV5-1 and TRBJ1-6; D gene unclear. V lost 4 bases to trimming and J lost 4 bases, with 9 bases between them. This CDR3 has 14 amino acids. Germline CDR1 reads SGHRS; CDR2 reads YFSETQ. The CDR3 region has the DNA TGCGCCAGCAGCCGCGCCGGGTATAATTCACCCCTCCACTTT. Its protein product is CASSRAGYNSPLHF.

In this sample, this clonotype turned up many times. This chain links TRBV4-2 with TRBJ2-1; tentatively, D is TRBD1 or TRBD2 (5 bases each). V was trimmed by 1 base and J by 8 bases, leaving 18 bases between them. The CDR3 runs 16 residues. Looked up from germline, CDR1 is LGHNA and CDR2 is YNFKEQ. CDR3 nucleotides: TGTGCCAGCAGCCAAGTAGGTTGGGGGTCAGGCGATGAGCAGTTCTTC. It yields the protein CASSQVGWGSGDEQFF.

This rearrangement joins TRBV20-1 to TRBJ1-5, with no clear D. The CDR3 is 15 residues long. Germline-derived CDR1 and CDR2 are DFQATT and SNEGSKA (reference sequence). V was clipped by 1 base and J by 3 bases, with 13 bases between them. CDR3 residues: CSARAVTADNQPQHF. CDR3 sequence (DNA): TGCAGTGCTAGAGCCGTCACCGCAGACAATCAGCCCCAGCATTTT.

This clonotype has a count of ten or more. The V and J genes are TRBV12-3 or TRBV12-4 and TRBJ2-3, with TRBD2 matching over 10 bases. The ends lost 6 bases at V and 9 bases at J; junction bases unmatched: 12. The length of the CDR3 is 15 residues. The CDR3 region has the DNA TGTGCCAGCAGCCCACAGCGGGGGGGTGGAGGAACGCAGTATTTT. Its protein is CASSPQRGGGGTQYF.